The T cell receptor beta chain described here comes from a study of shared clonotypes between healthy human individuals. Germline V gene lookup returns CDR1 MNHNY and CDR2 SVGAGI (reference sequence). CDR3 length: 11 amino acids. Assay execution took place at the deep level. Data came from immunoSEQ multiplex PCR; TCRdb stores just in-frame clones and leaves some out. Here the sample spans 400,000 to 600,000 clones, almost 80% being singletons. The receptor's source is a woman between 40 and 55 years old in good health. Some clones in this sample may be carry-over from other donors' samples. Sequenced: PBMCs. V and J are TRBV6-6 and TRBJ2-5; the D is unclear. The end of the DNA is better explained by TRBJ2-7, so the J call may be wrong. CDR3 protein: CASSQQYEQYF. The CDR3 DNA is TGTGCCAGCAGTCAACAATACGAGCAGTACTTC.